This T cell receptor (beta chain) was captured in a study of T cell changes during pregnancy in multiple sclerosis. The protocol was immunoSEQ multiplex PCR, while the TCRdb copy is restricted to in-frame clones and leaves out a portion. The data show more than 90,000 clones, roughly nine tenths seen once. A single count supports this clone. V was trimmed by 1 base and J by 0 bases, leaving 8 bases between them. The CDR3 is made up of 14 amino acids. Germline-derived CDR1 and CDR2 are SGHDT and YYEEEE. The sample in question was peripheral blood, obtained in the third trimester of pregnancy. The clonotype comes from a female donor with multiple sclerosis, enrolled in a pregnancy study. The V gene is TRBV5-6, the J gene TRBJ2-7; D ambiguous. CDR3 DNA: TGTGCCAGCAGCTTGTTTGTGAGCTCCTACGAGCAGTACTTC. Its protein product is CASSLFVSSYEQYF. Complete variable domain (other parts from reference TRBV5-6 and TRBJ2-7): DAGVTQSPTHLIKTRGQQVTLRCSPKSGHDTVSWYQQALGQGPQFIFQYYEEEERQRGNFPDRFSGHQFPNYSSELNVNALLLGDSALYLCASSLFVSSYEQYFGPGTRLTVT.